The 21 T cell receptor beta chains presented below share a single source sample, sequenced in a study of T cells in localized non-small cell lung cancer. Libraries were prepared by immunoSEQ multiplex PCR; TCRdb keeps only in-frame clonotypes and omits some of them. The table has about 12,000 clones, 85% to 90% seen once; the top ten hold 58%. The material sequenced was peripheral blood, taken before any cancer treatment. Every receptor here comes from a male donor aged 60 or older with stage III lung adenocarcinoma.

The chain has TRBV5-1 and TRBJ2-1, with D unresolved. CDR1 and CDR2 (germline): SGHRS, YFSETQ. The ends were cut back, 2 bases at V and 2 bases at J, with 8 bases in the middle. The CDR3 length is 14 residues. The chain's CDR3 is CASSLQPAYNEQFF. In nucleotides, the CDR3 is TGCGCCAGCAGCTTACAGCCCGCCTACAATGAGCAGTTCTTC.

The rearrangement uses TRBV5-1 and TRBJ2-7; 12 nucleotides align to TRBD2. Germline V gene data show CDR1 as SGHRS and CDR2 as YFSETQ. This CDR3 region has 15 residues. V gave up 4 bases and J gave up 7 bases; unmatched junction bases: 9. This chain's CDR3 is CASSPLAGGPKEQYF. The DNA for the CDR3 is TGCGCCAGCAGCCCCCTAGCGGGAGGGCCGAAGGAGCAGTACTTC.

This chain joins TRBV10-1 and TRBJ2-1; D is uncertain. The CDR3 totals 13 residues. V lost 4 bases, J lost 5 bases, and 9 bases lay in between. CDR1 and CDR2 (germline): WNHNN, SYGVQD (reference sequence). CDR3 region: CASSVAPDNEQFF. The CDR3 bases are TGCGCCAGCAGTGTGGCGCCGGACAATGAGCAGTTCTTC.

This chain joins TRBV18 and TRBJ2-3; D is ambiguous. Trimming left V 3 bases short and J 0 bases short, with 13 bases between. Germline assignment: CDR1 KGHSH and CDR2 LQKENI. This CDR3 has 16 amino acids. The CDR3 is CASSPWASPSTDTQYF. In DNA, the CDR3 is TGTGCCAGCTCACCTTGGGCATCCCCTAGCACAGATACGCAGTATTTT.

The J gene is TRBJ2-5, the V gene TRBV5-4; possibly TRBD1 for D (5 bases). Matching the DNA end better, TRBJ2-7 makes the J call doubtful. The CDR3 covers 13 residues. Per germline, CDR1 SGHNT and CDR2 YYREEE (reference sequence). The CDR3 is CASSFQGTYEQYF. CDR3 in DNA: TGTGCCAGCAGCTTCCAGGGCACCTACGAGCAGTACTTC.

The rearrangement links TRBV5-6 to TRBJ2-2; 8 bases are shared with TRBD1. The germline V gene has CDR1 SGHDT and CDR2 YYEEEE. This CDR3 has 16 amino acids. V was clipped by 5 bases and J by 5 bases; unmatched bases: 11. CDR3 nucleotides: TGTGCCAGCAGTCGGTCGGGGGACAGGCTTACCGGGGAGCTGTTTTTT. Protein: CASSRSGDRLTGELFF.

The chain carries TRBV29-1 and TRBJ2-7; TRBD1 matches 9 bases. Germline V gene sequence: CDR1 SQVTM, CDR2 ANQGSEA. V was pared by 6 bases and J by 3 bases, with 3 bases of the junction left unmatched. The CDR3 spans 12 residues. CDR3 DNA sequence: TGCAGCGTGGGGACAGGGCGCTACGAGCAGTACTTC. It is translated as CSVGTGRYEQYF.

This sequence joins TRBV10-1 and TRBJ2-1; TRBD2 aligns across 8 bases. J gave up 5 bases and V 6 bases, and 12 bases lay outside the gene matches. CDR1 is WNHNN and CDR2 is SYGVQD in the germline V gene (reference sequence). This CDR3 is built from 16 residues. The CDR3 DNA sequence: TGCGCCAGCAGCCCCTGGGGTGGCGGGGGGAACAATGAGCAGTTCTTC. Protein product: CASSPWGGGGNNEQFF.

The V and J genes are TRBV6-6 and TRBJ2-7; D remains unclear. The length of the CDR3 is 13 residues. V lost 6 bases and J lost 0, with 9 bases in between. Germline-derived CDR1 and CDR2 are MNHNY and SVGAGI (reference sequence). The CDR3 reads CASRGPRSYEQYF. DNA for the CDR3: TGTGCCAGCAGAGGTCCCCGCTCCTACGAGCAGTACTTC.

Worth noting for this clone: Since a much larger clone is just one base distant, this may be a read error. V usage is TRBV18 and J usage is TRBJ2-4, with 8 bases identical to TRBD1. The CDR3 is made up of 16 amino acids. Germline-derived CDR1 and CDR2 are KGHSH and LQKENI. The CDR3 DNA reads TGTACCAGCTCATCGGACAGGGTCGGCGCCAAAAACATTCAGTACTTC. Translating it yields CTSSSDRVGAKNIQYF. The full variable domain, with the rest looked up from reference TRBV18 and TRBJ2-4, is NAGVMQNPRHLVRRRGQEARLRCSPMKGHSHVYWYRQLPEEGLKFMVYLQKENIIDESGMPKERFSAEFPKEGPSILRIQQVVRGDSAAYFCTSSSDRVGAKNIQYFGAGTRLSVL.

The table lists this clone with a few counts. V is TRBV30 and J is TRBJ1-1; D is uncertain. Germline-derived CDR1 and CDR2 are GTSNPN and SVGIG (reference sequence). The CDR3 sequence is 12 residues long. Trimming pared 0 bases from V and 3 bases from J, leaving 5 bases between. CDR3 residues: CAWSVSDTEAFF. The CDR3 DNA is TGTGCCTGGAGTGTATCAGACACTGAAGCTTTCTTT.

The CDR3 nucleotides are TGCGCCAGTCCGGACAGGGCTACTAGCACAGATACGCAGTATTTT. Translating gives CASPDRATSTDTQYF. The gene calls are TRBV23-1 and TRBJ2-3; 8 nucleotides align to TRBD1. TRBV23-1 counts as an open reading frame of uncertain function. Trimming cost V 9 bases and J 0 bases; bases outside gene matches: 8. This CDR3 is built from 15 residues.

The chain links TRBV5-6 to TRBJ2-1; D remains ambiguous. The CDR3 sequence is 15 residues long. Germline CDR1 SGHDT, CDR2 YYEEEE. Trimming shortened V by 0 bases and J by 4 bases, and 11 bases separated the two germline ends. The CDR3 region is CASSLGLHPYNEQFF. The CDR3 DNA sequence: TGTGCCAGCAGCTTGGGCCTACACCCTTACAATGAGCAGTTCTTC. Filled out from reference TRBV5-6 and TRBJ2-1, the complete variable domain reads DAGVTQSPTHLIKTRGQQVTLRCSPKSGHDTVSWYQQALGQGPQFIFQYYEEEERQRGNFPDRFSGHQFPNYSSELNVNALLLGDSALYLCASSLGLHPYNEQFFGPGTRLTVL.

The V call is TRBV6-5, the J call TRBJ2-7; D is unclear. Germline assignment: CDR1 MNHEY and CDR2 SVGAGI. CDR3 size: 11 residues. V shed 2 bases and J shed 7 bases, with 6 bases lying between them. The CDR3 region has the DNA TGTGCCAGCAGTTACGGGAAGGAGCAGTACTTC. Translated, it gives CASSYGKEQYF.

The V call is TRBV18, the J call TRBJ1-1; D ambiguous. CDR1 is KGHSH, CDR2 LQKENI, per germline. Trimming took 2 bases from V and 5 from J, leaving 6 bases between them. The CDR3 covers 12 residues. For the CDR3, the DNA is TGTGCCAGCTCACCATCTAGGACTGAAGCTTTCTTT. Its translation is CASSPSRTEAFF.

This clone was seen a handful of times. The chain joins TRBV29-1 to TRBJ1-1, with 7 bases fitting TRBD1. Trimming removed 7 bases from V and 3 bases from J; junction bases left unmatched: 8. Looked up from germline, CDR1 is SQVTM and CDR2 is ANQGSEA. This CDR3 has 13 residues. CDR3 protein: CSALTDRDTEAFF. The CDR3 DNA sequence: TGCAGCGCCTTAACCGACAGGGACACTGAAGCTTTCTTT.

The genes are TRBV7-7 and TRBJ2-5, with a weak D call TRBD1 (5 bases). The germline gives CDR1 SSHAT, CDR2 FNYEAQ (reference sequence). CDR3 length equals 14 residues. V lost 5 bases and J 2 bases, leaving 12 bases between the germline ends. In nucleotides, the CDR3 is TGTGCCAGCAGCCCCCTAGACAGACAAGAGACCCAGTACTTC. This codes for CASSPLDRQETQYF.

The CDR3 loop is CASRFRVTHWYGNTIYF. DNA for the CDR3: TGCGCCAGCAGGTTCCGGGTCACCCACTGGTATGGAAACACCATATATTTT. The chain couples TRBV4-1 to TRBJ1-3; D remains ambiguous. The V and J ends lost 6 bases and 3 bases respectively, with 21 bases between them. The CDR3 has 17 residues. CDR1 is MGHRA and CDR2 is YSYEKL in the germline V gene.

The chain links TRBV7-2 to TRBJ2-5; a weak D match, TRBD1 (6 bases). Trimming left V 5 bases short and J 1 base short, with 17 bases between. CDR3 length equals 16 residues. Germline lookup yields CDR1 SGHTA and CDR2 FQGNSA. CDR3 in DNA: TGTGCCAGCAGCCCCGAGGGGGTTAGGGTCCAAGAGACCCAGTACTTC. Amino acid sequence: CASSPEGVRVQETQYF. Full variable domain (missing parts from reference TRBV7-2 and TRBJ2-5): GAGVSQSPSNKVTEKGKDVELRCDPISGHTALYWYRQSLGQGLEFLIYFQGNSAPDKSGLPSDRFSAERTGGSVSTLTIQRTQQEDSAVYLCASSPEGVRVQETQYFGPGTRLLVL.

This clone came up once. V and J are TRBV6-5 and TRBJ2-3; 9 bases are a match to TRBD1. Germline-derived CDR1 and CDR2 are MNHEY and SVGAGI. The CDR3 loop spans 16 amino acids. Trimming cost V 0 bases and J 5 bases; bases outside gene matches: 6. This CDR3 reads CASSYSRTGGGDTQYF. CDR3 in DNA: TGTGCCAGCAGTTACTCGAGAACAGGGGGCGGAGATACGCAGTATTTT.

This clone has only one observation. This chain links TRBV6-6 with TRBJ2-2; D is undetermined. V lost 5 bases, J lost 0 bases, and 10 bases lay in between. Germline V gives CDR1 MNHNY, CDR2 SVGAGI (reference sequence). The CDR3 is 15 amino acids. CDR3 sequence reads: CASSLDKANTGELFF. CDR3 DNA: TGTGCCAGCAGTCTGGATAAAGCGAACACCGGGGAGCTGTTTTTT.